This TCR beta chain is drawn from a study of shared clonotypes between healthy human individuals. Study-wide results and caveats: Unshared clonotypes carried lower generation probabilities than those common to all four donors.

Sequencing used immunoSEQ multiplex PCR; TCRdb keeps in-frame clones, though not all of them. The sample records 550,000 to 750,000 clones, around 90% being singletons. Positive CCR7 selection of CD45RO-negative cells yielded the naive CD8 cells, and terminally differentiated effector memory CD45RA+ cells were excluded. Trimming took 5 bases from V and 0 from J, leaving 17 bases between them. CDR3 size: 16 residues. CDR1 is SEHNR and CDR2 is FQNEAQ in the germline V gene (reference sequence). To note about this clone: Antigen specificity is unknown.

What was sequenced was naive CD8+ T cells sorted from blood. The chain has TRBV7-9 and TRBJ2-7, with D tentatively TRBD1 (6 bases). The sequence came from a man younger than 40 in good health. Written as DNA, the CDR3 is TGTGCCAGCAGCCTAGATCGTTACAGGGTCTCCTACGAGCAGTACTTC. Encoded protein: CASSLDRYRVSYEQYF.